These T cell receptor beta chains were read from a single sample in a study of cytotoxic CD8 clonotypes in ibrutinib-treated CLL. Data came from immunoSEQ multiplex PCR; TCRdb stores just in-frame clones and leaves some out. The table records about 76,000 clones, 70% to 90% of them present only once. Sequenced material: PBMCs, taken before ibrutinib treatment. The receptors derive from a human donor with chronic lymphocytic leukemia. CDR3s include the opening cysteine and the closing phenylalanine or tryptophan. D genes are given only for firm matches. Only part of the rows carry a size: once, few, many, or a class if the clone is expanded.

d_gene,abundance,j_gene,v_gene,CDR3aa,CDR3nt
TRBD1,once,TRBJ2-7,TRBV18,CASSLSDRGYEQYF,TGTGCCAGCTCACTCTCAGACAGGGGCTACGAGCAGTACTTC
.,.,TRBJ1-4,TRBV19,CASSGAYSNEKLFF,TGTGCCAGTAGTGGGGCGTATTCTAATGAAAAACTGTTTTTT
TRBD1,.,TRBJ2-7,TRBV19,CASSGTEYEQYF,TGTGCCAGTAGCGGGACAGAGTACGAGCAGTACTTC
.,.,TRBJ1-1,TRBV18,CASSPQVGNTEAFF,TGTGCCAGCTCACCACAGGTCGGGAACACTGAAGCTTTCTTT
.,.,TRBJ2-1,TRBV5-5,CASSRFYGQNSYNEQFF,TGTGCCAGCAGCCGGTTTTATGGGCAGAACTCCTACAATGAGCAGTTCTTC
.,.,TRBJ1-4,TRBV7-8,CASSSTPGWANEKLFF,TGTGCCAGCAGCTCGACCCCGGGTTGGGCTAATGAAAAACTGTTTTTT
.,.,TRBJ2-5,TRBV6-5,CASSYSYSEETQYF,TGTGCCAGCAGTTACTCGTATTCTGAAGAGACCCAGTACTTC
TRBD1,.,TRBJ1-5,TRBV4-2,CASSQIDRGINQPQHF,TGTGCCAGCAGCCAGATTGACAGGGGCATCAATCAGCCCCAGCATTTT
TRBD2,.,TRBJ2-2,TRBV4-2,CASSQDLWTSVTPGELFF,TGTGCCAGCAGCCAAGATCTTTGGACTAGCGTTACCCCCGGGGAGCTGTTTTTT
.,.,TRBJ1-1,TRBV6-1,CASILAGEREAFF,TGTGCCAGCATCCTGGCGGGGGAGCGGGAAGCTTTCTTT
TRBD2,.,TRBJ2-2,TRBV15,CATSRAAAGGNTGELFF,TGTGCCACCAGCAGAGCGGCGGCGGGGGGGAACACCGGGGAGCTGTTTTTT
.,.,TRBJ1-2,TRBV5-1,CASQDRNGYTF,TGCGCCAGCCAAGACAGGAATGGCTACACCTTC
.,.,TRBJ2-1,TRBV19,CASSIASSGGRNEQFF,TGTGCCAGTAGTATAGCGTCCAGCGGCGGACGGAATGAGCAGTTCTTC
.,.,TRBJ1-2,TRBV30,CAWIVGHGGYTF,TGTGCCTGGATTGTAGGACATGGAGGCTACACCTTC
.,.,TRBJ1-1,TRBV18,CASSPQTVHTEAFF,TGTGCCAGCTCACCACAAACGGTGCACACTGAAGCTTTCTTT
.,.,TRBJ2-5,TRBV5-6,CASSLAVGTQYF,TGTGCCAGCAGCTTGGCCGTGGGCACCCAGTACTTC
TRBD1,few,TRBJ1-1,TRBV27,CASSSRGGPTGKGTEAFF,TGTGCCAGCAGTTCCCGGGGGGGGCCGACAGGGAAGGGCACTGAAGCTTTCTTT
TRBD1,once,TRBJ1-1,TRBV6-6,CASSTGGTANTEAFF,TGTGCCAGCTCTACAGGCGGGACAGCCAACACTGAAGCTTTCTTT
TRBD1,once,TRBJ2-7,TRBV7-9,CASSPDRVYEQYF,TGTGCCAGCAGCCCGGACAGGGTCTACGAGCAGTACTTC
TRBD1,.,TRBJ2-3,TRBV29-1,CSARQGSTDTQYF,TGCAGCGCCCGACAGGGTAGCACAGATACGCAGTATTTT
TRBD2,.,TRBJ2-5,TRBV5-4,CASLWTGREETQYF,TGTGCCAGCTTGTGGACTGGGAGGGAGGAGACCCAGTACTTC
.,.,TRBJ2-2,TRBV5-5,CASSLVGAGTGELFF,TGTGCCAGCAGCTTAGTAGGGGCGGGCACCGGGGAGCTGTTTTTT
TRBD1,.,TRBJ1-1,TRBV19,CASSNLPGQGIDAEAFF,TGTGCCAGTAGTAACCTCCCGGGACAGGGGATCGACGCTGAAGCTTTCTTT
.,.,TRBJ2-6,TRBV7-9,CASPSPGTVNVLTF,TGTGCCAGCCCTAGCCCCGGGACGGTTAACGTCCTGACTTTC
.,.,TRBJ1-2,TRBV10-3,CAISLKQEFDYGYTF,TGTGCCATCAGCCTAAAACAGGAGTTCGACTATGGCTACACCTTC
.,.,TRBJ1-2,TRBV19,CASSMGLLGGYTF,TGTGCCAGTAGTATGGGACTGCTTGGGGGCTACACCTTC
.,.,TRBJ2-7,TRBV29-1,CSVELAGLGYEQYF,TGCAGCGTTGAATTGGCGGGGCTCGGCTACGAGCAGTACTTC
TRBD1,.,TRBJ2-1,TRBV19,CASSMGTGVYEQFF,TGTGCCAGTAGTATGGGGACAGGGGTCTATGAGCAGTTCTTC
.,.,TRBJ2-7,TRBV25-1,CASTLTGLSYEQYF,TGTGCCAGCACTTTAACGGGGCTCTCCTACGAGCAGTACTTC
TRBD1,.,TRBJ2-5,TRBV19,CASRPQGARETQYF,TGTGCCAGTAGACCCCAGGGGGCGAGGGAGACCCAGTACTTC
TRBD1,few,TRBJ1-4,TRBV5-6,CASSGDRDFREKLFF,TGTGCCAGCAGCGGGGACAGGGATTTTCGGGAAAAACTGTTTTTT
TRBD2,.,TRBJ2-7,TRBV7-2,CASSLTGGSKSYEQYF,TGTGCCAGCAGCTTAACTGGCGGGAGTAAGTCCTACGAGCAGTACTTC
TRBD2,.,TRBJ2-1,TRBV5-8,CASSFQRTSQGDEQFF,TGTGCCAGCAGCTTTCAACGGACTAGCCAAGGGGATGAGCAGTTCTTC
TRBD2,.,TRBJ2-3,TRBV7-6,CASSPGTTDTQYF,TGTGCCAGCAGCCCGGGGACTACCGATACGCAGTATTTT
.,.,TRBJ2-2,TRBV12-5,CASGLVQGFDTGELFF,TGTGCTAGTGGTTTGGTCCAGGGGTTCGACACCGGGGAGCTGTTTTTT
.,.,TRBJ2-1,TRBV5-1,CASSLRVGQVYNEQFF,TGCGCCAGCAGCTTGAGAGTGGGTCAAGTCTACAATGAGCAGTTCTTC
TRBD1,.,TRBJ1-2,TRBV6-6,CASSSTSGGGYGYTF,TGTGCCAGCAGTTCCACCTCAGGGGGCGGCTATGGCTACACCTTC
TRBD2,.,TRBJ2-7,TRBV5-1,CASSVGRVTEQYF,TGCGCCAGCAGCGTTGGGAGGGTTACCGAGCAGTACTTC
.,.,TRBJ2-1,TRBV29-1,CSVELGGKPNEQFF,TGCAGCGTTGAATTGGGGGGTAAGCCCAATGAGCAGTTCTTC
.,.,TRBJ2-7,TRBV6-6,CASSYELDYEQYF,TGTGCCAGCAGCTATGAGCTTGACTACGAGCAGTACTTC
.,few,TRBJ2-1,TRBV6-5,CASSYGGSYNEQFF,TGTGCCAGCAGTTACGGGGGGTCCTACAATGAGCAGTTCTTC
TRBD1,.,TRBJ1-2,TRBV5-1,CASSLSGATGAGYGYTF,TGCGCCAGCAGCTTGTCGGGAGCGACAGGGGCTGGCTATGGCTACACCTTC
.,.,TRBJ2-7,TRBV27,CASAVSFLYEQYF,TGTGCCAGCGCCGTTTCGTTCCTCTACGAGCAGTACTTC
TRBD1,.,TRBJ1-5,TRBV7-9,CASSLAVAGGGNQPQHF,TGTGCCAGCAGCTTAGCGGTAGCAGGGGGAGGGAATCAGCCCCAGCATTTT
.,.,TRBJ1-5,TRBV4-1,CASNDGGSNQPQHF,TGCGCCAGTAACGACGGGGGTAGCAATCAGCCCCAGCATTTT
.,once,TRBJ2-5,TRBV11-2,CASSLEVQETQYF,TGTGCCAGCAGCTTAGAAGTACAAGAGACCCAGTACTTC
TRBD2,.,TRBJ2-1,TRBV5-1,CASSLEASGRNEQFF,TGCGCCAGCAGCTTGGAGGCTAGCGGGAGAAATGAGCAGTTCTTC
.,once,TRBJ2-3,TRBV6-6,CASSYSPSLTDTQYF,TGTGCCAGCAGTTACTCACCTAGCCTTACAGATACGCAGTATTTT
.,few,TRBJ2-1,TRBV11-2,CASSLVPGLNEQFF,TGTGCCAGCAGCTTAGTCCCAGGTTTAAATGAGCAGTTCTTC
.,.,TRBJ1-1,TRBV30,CAWRMSPGTEAFF,TGTGCCTGGAGGATGTCCCCGGGCACTGAAGCTTTCTTT
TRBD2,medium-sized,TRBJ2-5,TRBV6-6,CASSYWTSGRRETQYF,TGTGCCAGCAGTTACTGGACTAGCGGGAGGAGAGAGACCCAGTACTTC